This passage covers 13 T cell receptor beta chains from one sample sequenced in a study of long-term antiretroviral therapy in people with HIV. Version v3.0 of the immunoSEQ assay ran at survey level. The repertoire was sequenced with immunoSEQ multiplex PCR; TCRdb's copy has only in-frame clones and lacks some. The table shows around 19,000 clones, with approximately 82% occurring only once. The starting material was unsorted PBMCs, obtained 0.3 years before starting antiretroviral therapy. These receptors all stem from a man aged 50-60 years with HIV.

This chain joins TRBV5-8 and TRBJ1-1, with D perhaps TRBD1 (5 bases). V dropped 4 bases and J dropped 3 bases, with 13 bases sitting between them. The CDR3 has 14 amino acids. Germline V lookup: CDR1 SGHTS, CDR2 YDEGEE. CDR3 nucleotides: TGTGCCAGCAGCGCGTTGGGACTGGACACTGAAGCTTTCTTT. Protein sequence: CASSALGLDTEAFF.

The V and J genes are TRBV6-6 and TRBJ2-5, with 10 bases lining up with TRBD2. The CDR3 sequence is 16 residues long. With V trimmed by 1 base and J by 5 bases, 7 bases remained unmatched. Germline loops: CDR1 MNHNY, CDR2 SVGAGI (reference sequence). CDR3 DNA sequence: TGTGCCAGCAGTTACTTGGCTAGCGGGGGTAGGGAGACCCAGTACTTC. Protein sequence: CASSYLASGGRETQYF.

This chain connects TRBV18 to TRBJ1-1, with 7 bases lining up with TRBD1. CDR3 length equals 13 residues. The junction had 7 bases not matched to a gene; V was cut back by 6 bases and J by 6 bases. Germline V CDR1 and CDR2: KGHSH, LQKENI. CDR3 in amino acids: CASSFTGESEAFF. The CDR3 nucleotides read TGTGCCAGCTCGTTCACAGGGGAATCTGAAGCTTTCTTT.

CDR3 nucleotides: TGCGCCAGTAGAACAGGGGACACAGATACGCAGTATTTT. Its protein product is CASRTGDTDTQYF. V and J are TRBV5-1 and TRBJ2-3, with TRBD1 matching over 7 bases. The CDR3 consists of 13 residues. Germline V gene sequence: CDR1 SGHRS, CDR2 YFSETQ. Trimming at V came to 8 bases and at J to 2 bases, leaving 5 bases not matched to a gene.

Only a few counts were recorded for this clone. This rearrangement joins TRBV27 to TRBJ1-6, with TRBD1 as a possible D gene (5 bases). Germline V gene lookup returns CDR1 MNHEY and CDR2 SMNVEV (reference sequence). The ends were cut back, 1 base at V and 7 bases at J, with 14 bases in the middle. The CDR3 consists of 16 residues. The CDR3 nucleotides read TGTGCCAGCAGTTTATGGGGCAGGGCAAGGAATTCACCCCTCCACTTT. Translated: CASSLWGRARNSPLHF.

This chain joins TRBV18 and TRBJ2-3; 7 nucleotides line up with TRBD1. CDR3 length: 14 residues. Germline V lookup: CDR1 KGHSH, CDR2 LQKENI. The J segment lost 2 bases and the V segment lost 3 bases, leaving 2 bases of the junction unmatched. The CDR3 coding sequence is TGTGCCAGCTCACCGACAGGGAACACAGATACGCAGTATTTT. Translation: CASSPTGNTDTQYF.

This chain joins TRBV30 and TRBJ1-4, with a possible D match to TRBD1 (5 bases). CDR1 is GTSNPN, CDR2 SVGIG, per germline (reference sequence). V was cut by 4 bases and J by 5 bases, with 14 bases left in between. The CDR3 length is 14 residues. The CDR3 nucleotides read TGTGCCTGGAATCGACAGAGCTTGAATGAAAAACTGTTTTTT. It codes for CAWNRQSLNEKLFF.

V and J are TRBV6-1 and TRBJ2-7, with D perhaps matching TRBD1 or TRBD2 (7 bases each). From germline, CDR1 is MNHNS and CDR2 SASEGT. CDR3 length: 16 residues. V dropped 1 base and J dropped 1 base, with 14 bases sitting between them. The CDR3 loop is CASSEEGGTASYEQYF. CDR3 coding DNA: TGTGCCAGCAGTGAAGAGGGGGGGACAGCTTCCTACGAGCAGTACTTC.

The DNA for the CDR3 is TGTGCCAGTAGTATAACGGCAGGGGGCCAAAGCGATCAGCCCCAGCATTTT. Protein product: CASSITAGGQSDQPQHF. V and J are TRBV19 and TRBJ1-5; TRBD1 agrees at 8 bases. The CDR3 is 17 amino acids. Germline V gene data show CDR1 as LNHDA and CDR2 as SQIVND (reference sequence). V lost 2 bases, J lost 5 bases, and 11 bases stayed unmatched.

The genes are TRBV6-6 and TRBJ2-7, with D possibly matching TRBD1 (6 bases). V dropped 4 bases and J dropped 3 bases, with 16 bases sitting between them. This CDR3 is 15 amino acids long. CDR1 and CDR2 (germline): MNHNY, SVGAGI (reference sequence). The CDR3 region is CASSFDRTPSYEQYF. The CDR3 DNA reads as TGTGCCAGCAGTTTCGACAGGACCCCAAGCTACGAGCAGTACTTC.

The chain links TRBV10-3 to TRBJ1-1; 8 bases are a match to TRBD1. The J segment lost 1 base and the V segment lost 0 bases, leaving 1 base of the junction unmatched. This CDR3 comprises 15 residues. Germline V CDR1 and CDR2: ENHRY, SYGVKD. CDR3 sequence reads: CAISESDRENTEAFF. Here the CDR3 DNA reads TGTGCCATCAGTGAGTCGGACAGGGAGAACACTGAAGCTTTCTTT.

The chain has TRBV25-1 and TRBJ1-2, with D tentatively TRBD1 (6 bases). The CDR3 extends over 15 amino acids. Trimming removed 11 bases from V and 0 bases from J, with 19 bases in between. Germline-derived CDR1 and CDR2 are MGHDK and SYGVNS. For the CDR3, the DNA is TGTGCCTCGAGGGGGGGAGGTGGAGCTAACTATGGCTACACCTTC. Protein sequence: CASRGGGGANYGYTF.

The chain recombines TRBV30 with TRBJ2-3; 10 bases match TRBD2. The CDR3 length is 15 residues. Unmatched junction bases numbered 5, after V lost 0 bases and J lost 5 bases. Germline assignment: CDR1 GTSNPN and CDR2 SVGIG (reference sequence). DNA for the CDR3: TGTGCCTGGAGTGTTAGCGGGAGGCCAATAGATACGCAGTATTTT. This translates into CAWSVSGRPIDTQYF.